This is a list of T cell receptor beta chains from one sample in a study of cytomegalovirus exposure and HLA in healthy donors. Sequenced by immunoSEQ multiplex PCR; TCRdb stores in-frame clones only, minus some. The data hold about 95,000 clones, with more than 60% observed a single time. Material for sequencing was PBMCs. These TCRs come from a young man in good health and CMV-seropositive. Both conserved end residues are part of each CDR3. D genes are given only for firm matches. Clone size is stated in some rows and not others, as once, few, many or a class when expanded.

D	V	size	J	CDR3	DNA
TRBD1	TRBV6-1	few	TRBJ1-5	CASGQGQGQPQHF	TGTGCCAGCGGACAGGGCCAAGGGCAGCCCCAGCATTTT
.	TRBV27	once	TRBJ2-5	CASSGGPGGTQYF	TGTGCCAGCAGTGGGGGCCCCGGCGGGACCCAGTACTTC
TRBD1	TRBV5-1	.	TRBJ1-6	CASSAGQHSYNSPLHF	TGCGCCAGCAGCGCGGGACAGCACTCCTATAATTCACCCCTCCACTTT
.	TRBV30	.	TRBJ2-3	CAWSATNHTQYF	TGTGCCTGGAGCGCTACTAACCATACGCAGTATTTT
.	TRBV4-1	.	TRBJ2-3	CASSQDSHTQYF	TGCGCCAGCAGCCAAGATAGTCATACGCAGTATTTT
TRBD1	TRBV2	.	TRBJ1-4	CASSGSGGSNEKLFF	TGTGCCAGCAGTGGTTCAGGGGGATCTAATGAAAAACTGTTTTTT
.	TRBV7-6	.	TRBJ1-1	CASSPRQALNTEAFF	TGTGCCAGCAGCCCGCGACAGGCCCTGAACACTGAAGCTTTCTTT
.	TRBV2	.	TRBJ1-5	CASRKDRQPQHF	TGTGCCAGCAGGAAAGACAGGCAGCCCCAGCATTTT
.	TRBV6-1	few	TRBJ2-7	CASSERGLLSYEQYF	TGTGCCAGCAGTGAGCGGGGGCTTTTATCCTACGAGCAGTACTTC
.	TRBV29-1	.	TRBJ1-3	CSILSSGNTIYF	TGCAGCATTCTGAGCTCTGGAAACACCATATATTTT
.	TRBV19	once	TRBJ1-3	CASSRTDLSGNTIYF	TGTGCCAGTAGTAGGACAGACCTCTCTGGAAACACCATATATTTT
TRBD1	TRBV28	.	TRBJ1-1	CASSSTGGRTEAFF	TGTGCCAGCAGTTCGACAGGGGGCAGGACTGAAGCTTTCTTT
.	TRBV27	.	TRBJ2-7	CASSSYRDYEQYF	TGTGCCAGCAGTTCTTACCGGGACTACGAGCAGTACTTC
TRBD2	TRBV30	.	TRBJ2-2	CAWSLAGGLIGELFF	TGTGCCTGGAGCTTAGCGGGGGGCCTTATCGGGGAGCTGTTTTTT
TRBD1	TRBV6-6	.	TRBJ1-1	CASSYAEDRSEAFF	TGTGCCAGCAGTTACGCCGAGGACAGGTCGGAAGCTTTCTTT
.	TRBV6-5	.	TRBJ1-5	CASSYSGDNQPQHF	TGTGCCAGCAGTTATTCGGGAGACAATCAGCCCCAGCATTTT
.	TRBV6-1	.	TRBJ2-7	CASSLRKGTYEQYF	TGTGCCAGCAGCCTCAGAAAGGGGACCTACGAGCAGTACTTC
TRBD1	TRBV5-6	.	TRBJ1-3	CASSLLGTGRRNTIYF	TGTGCCAGCAGCTTGCTGGGGACAGGGAGAAGAAACACCATATATTTT
TRBD1	TRBV28	.	TRBJ2-7	CASSLNRGLYEQYF	TGTGCCAGCAGTTTAAACAGGGGGCTCTACGAGCAGTACTTC
TRBD1	TRBV6-1	few	TRBJ1-4	CASSPDRVAEKLFF	TGTGCCAGCAGTCCCGACAGGGTGGCGGAAAAACTGTTTTTT
TRBD2	TRBV4-1	.	TRBJ2-5	CASSQLPRGAGGPETQYF	TGCGCCAGCAGCCAACTCCCCCGGGGAGCGGGGGGGCCAGAGACCCAGTACTTC
.	TRBV4-1	.	TRBJ2-5	CASSPVAGFQETQYF	TGCGCCAGCAGCCCCGTAGCAGGGTTCCAAGAGACCCAGTACTTC